This T cell receptor (beta chain) emerged from a study of T cell changes during pregnancy in multiple sclerosis. The repertoire was sequenced with immunoSEQ multiplex PCR; TCRdb's copy has only in-frame clones and lacks some. This table has 60,000 to 90,000 clones, roughly 91% appearing once. The sample here was peripheral blood, taken after pregnancy. This TCR was recovered from a female donor in good health, enrolled as a control in a pregnancy study.

The CDR3, as DNA: TGCAGCGTTTACTGGACTGGGGCTGGAAACACCATATATTTT. Its protein is CSVYWTGAGNTIYF. The J gene is TRBJ1-3, the V gene TRBV29-1; D is unresolved. Trimming shortened V by 5 bases and J by 2 bases, and 13 bases separated the two germline ends. Germline V gives CDR1 SQVTM, CDR2 ANQGSEA. The CDR3 spans 14 residues.